The present T cell receptor beta chain was sequenced within a study of blood T cell repertoires in COVID-19. As handled by the study authors: The authors estimated nucleated cell counts from reference gene primer amplification. Method: immunoSEQ multiplex PCR; TCRdb's copy keeps in-frame clones and lacks some. V and J calls and clone size are given by that table; D and trimming were obtained from the DNA. The data show some 190,000 clones, with around nine tenths seen just once and around 1.5% held by the top ten. This CDR3 comprises 13 residues. V lost 1 base and J lost 7, with 10 bases in between. Germline V gives CDR1 SGHAT, CDR2 FQNNGV.

Sequenced sample: peripheral blood. V and J are TRBV11-2 and TRBJ1-1; D is possibly TRBD1 (5 bases). This sequence was found in a man in his late teens or twenties with active or convalescent COVID-19. The DNA for the CDR3 is TGTGCCAGCAGCTTAGTCGGGGGTGATGAAGCTTTCTTT. The encoded protein is CASSLVGGDEAFF.